This TCR beta chain was captured in a study of T cell changes during pregnancy in multiple sclerosis. Looked up from germline, CDR1 is LGHNA and CDR2 is YSLEER. The CDR3 totals 14 residues. The V gene lost 3 bases and the J gene lost 0 bases, with 7 bases spanning the gap. Data came from immunoSEQ multiplex PCR; TCRdb stores just in-frame clones and leaves some out. The sample shows some 60,000 clones, 92% of them seen only once. The chain carries TRBV4-3 and TRBJ2-3; D perhaps matches TRBD1 (6 bases). Sequenced material: peripheral blood, taken in the second trimester of pregnancy. The sequence derives from a female donor in good health, enrolled as a control in a pregnancy study. In DNA, the CDR3 is TGCGCCAGCAGCCAGACAGGTAGCACAGATACGCAGTATTTT. It yields the protein CASSQTGSTDTQYF.